The rows below give T cell receptor beta chains drawn from one sample of a study of naive and memory T cell subsets. TCRdb processed the UMI-ligation and nested PCR reads anew with MiXCR; each CDR3 protein has one entry. The table includes about 82,000 distinct CDR3 sequences, about 9.9% detected once. The sample consisted of naive CD8+ T cells from blood. The receptors stem from a human donor in good health. Both conserved end residues are part of each CDR3. A D gene is named only where the DNA matches it firmly. A clone size is listed for some rows: how often the clone was seen (once, few, many), or a class if it is expanded.

V gene,J gene,clone size,CDR3 length,D gene,CDR3 DNA,CDR3 protein
TRBV27,TRBJ2-7,-,13,TRBD1,TGTGCCAGCAGCCGACAGGGCCCCTACGAGCAGTACTTC,CASSRQGPYEQYF
TRBV12-3/TRBV12-4,TRBJ1-2,-,11,-,TGTGCCAGCAGCCTGGACTTCGGCTACACCTTC,CASSLDFGYTF
TRBV29-1,TRBJ1-1,few,14,-,TGCAGCGTTGAAGTGGTGGGGACGGACACTGAAGCTTTCTTT,CSVEVVGTDTEAFF
TRBV5-1,TRBJ2-1,few,15,-,TGCGCCAGCAGCGGCGGTGGATTTGGCTACAATGAGCAGTTCTTC,CASSGGGFGYNEQFF
TRBV4-3,TRBJ2-1,few,14,-,TGCGCCAGCAGCCAAGATGGGCGGGGCAATGAGCAGTTCTTC,CASSQDGRGNEQFF
TRBV13,TRBJ2-1,many,13,-,TGTGCCAGCAGCCCGGGGACCGCGTTGGAGCAGTTCTTC,CASSPGTALEQFF
TRBV27,TRBJ1-1,-,13,-,TGTGCCAGCGAACTAACAGGCGACGAGGAAGCTTTCTTT,CASELTGDEEAFF
TRBV4-1,TRBJ2-1,few,14,TRBD2,TGCGCCAGCAGCCTCCCTCCTACGGGGGGTGAGCAGTTCTTC,CASSLPPTGGEQFF
TRBV30,TRBJ2-7,-,15,TRBD1,TGTGCCTGGAACTTCGGGGACAGGGGATTTAACGAGCAGTACTTC,CAWNFGDRGFNEQYF
TRBV4-1,TRBJ2-7,-,20,TRBD1,TGCGCCAGCAGCCTTCGTACCGGGACAGGGGCCCTCCCCGGAACCTACGAGCAGTACTTC,CASSLRTGTGALPGTYEQYF
TRBV4-3,TRBJ2-1,-,16,TRBD1,TGCGCCAGCAGCCAATCCGGACAGGGTGGGGCCAATGAGCAGTTCTTC,CASSQSGQGGANEQFF
TRBV12-3/TRBV12-4,TRBJ1-1,few,13,TRBD1,TGTGCCAGCACCTCCCCCACAGGGGTTGAAGCTTTCTTT,CASTSPTGVEAFF
TRBV5-1,TRBJ2-2,many,15,-,TGCGCCAGCAGCTTAGACACCACGAACACCGGGGAGCTGTTTTTT,CASSLDTTNTGELFF
TRBV7-9,TRBJ1-2,many,13,-,TGTGCCAGCAGCCGTGGGGGAAGCTATGGCTACACCTTC,CASSRGGSYGYTF
TRBV20-1,TRBJ2-7,many,11,-,TGCAGTGCTAACTATTATGACGAGCAGTACTTC,CSANYYDEQYF
TRBV27,TRBJ1-1,few,13,-,TGTGCCAGCAGTTTAAAAGCAGAGTATGAAGCTTTCTTT,CASSLKAEYEAFF
TRBV10-3,TRBJ2-1,many,15,TRBD2,TGTGCCATCAGATGGAAACGGGAGGGAAGAAATGAGCAGTTCTTC,CAIRWKREGRNEQFF
TRBV29-1,TRBJ2-1,many,15,-,TGCAGCGTTGTGTCCGTCAGTCTAATAGGGAGTGAGCAGTTCTTC,CSVVSVSLIGSEQFF
TRBV24-1,TRBJ2-2,-,16,TRBD2,TGTGCCACCAGCCCTAGACTAGCGAAGAACACCGGGGAGCTGTTTTTT,CATSPRLAKNTGELFF
TRBV12-3/TRBV12-4,TRBJ2-1,many,16,TRBD2,TGTGCCAGCAGCACTGCTGGGCTAGCGGGGTACAATGAGCAGTTCTTC,CASSTAGLAGYNEQFF
TRBV28,TRBJ2-7,many,18,TRBD2,TGTGCCAGCAGTTCTAGTACCCTAGCGGGAGTCGGTCCACCCGAGCAGTACTTC,CASSSSTLAGVGPPEQYF
TRBV3-1,TRBJ1-6,few,18,-,TGTGCCAGCAGCCAAGAAATGCCAGGGATGGCGTATAATTCACCCCTCCACTTT,CASSQEMPGMAYNSPLHF
TRBV7-6,TRBJ2-7,many,18,-,TGTGCCAGCAGCCCTAGGGGATCAGCTCCGGGACAAATCTACGAGCAGTACTTC,CASSPRGSAPGQIYEQYF
TRBV7-2,TRBJ2-1,-,15,TRBD2,TGTGCCAGCAGCTTACGGACTAGCGGCGTCAATGAGCAGTTCTTC,CASSLRTSGVNEQFF